These 26 T cell receptor beta chains were all obtained from the same sample, sequenced in a study of CD8 T cells in Susac syndrome. RNA totalling roughly 0.45 to 1 ug underwent reverse transcription with random hexamers. TCRdb called the immunoSEQ multiplex PCR reads again in MiXCR, with one record for every CDR3 protein. The sample shows about 140,000 distinct CDR3 sequences, 85% to 95% of them seen only once. The sample consisted of CD4+ T cells from PBMCs. The receptors here all came from a human donor with Susac syndrome.

The rearrangement joins TRBV23-1 to TRBJ1-5, with 7 bases that match TRBD1. TRBV23-1 is known as an ORF, though its function is uncertain. V trimming: 0 bases; J trimming: 2 bases; junction bases outside the gene matches: 10. The CDR3 is made up of 18 amino acids. The CDR3 nucleotides are TGCGCCAGCAGTCAATCCCGGAACTGGGACAGAGGCAATCAGCCCCAGCATTTT. It specifies CASSQSRNWDRGNQPQHF.

The CDR3 sequence is CASSRVGTSGSYEQYF. The CDR3 coding sequence is TGTGCCAGCTCGCGAGTCGGGACTAGCGGGAGCTACGAGCAGTACTTC. The gene calls are TRBV27 and TRBJ2-7; 14 nucleotides align to TRBD2. The CDR3 sequence is 16 residues long. Germline values: CDR1 MNHEY, CDR2 SMNVEV (reference sequence). V was clipped by 8 bases and J by 3 bases; unmatched bases: 9.

Worth noting for this clonotype: A read error may produce the germline difference seen at one junction end. This rearrangement joins TRBV5-1 to TRBJ1-2; D uncertain. Germline V lookup: CDR1 SGHRS, CDR2 YFSETQ. The CDR3 consists of 14 residues. DNA of the CDR3: TGCGCCAGCAGTTTGGACCCTCCTGCTGCGGACTACACCTTC. It codes for CASSLDPPAADYTF.

J is TRBJ2-2 and V is TRBV20-1; 12 bases are shared with TRBD2. Looked up from germline, CDR1 is DFQATT and CDR2 is SNEGSKA (reference sequence). Trimming cost V 4 bases and J 5 bases; bases outside gene matches: 2. The CDR3 spans 14 residues. CDR3 coding DNA: TGCAGTGCTATTACTAGCGGGAGGACCGGGGAGCTGTTTTTT. Translating it yields CSAITSGRTGELFF.

The V call is TRBV29-1, the J call TRBJ2-5, with a weak D call TRBD1 (6 bases). V was trimmed by 5 bases and J by 4 bases, leaving 20 bases between them. The germline V gene encodes CDR1 SQVTM and CDR2 ANQGSEA. This CDR3 has 15 amino acids. The CDR3 loop is CSVLPRGNRRETQYF. In DNA form, the CDR3 reads TGCAGCGTTTTGCCGAGGGGGAACCGGCGAGAGACCCAGTACTTC. Filled out from reference TRBV29-1 and TRBJ2-5, the complete variable domain reads SAVISQKPSRDICQRGTSLTIQCQVDSQVTMMFWYRQQPGQSLTLIATANQGSEATYESGFVIDKFPISRPNLTFSTLTVSNMSPEDSSIYLCSVLPRGNRRETQYFGPGTRLLVL.

This chain links TRBV7-3 with TRBJ2-5; tentative D call: TRBD2 (6 bases). Trimming removed 5 bases at V and 1 base at J, with 11 bases between. The V gene's germline CDR1 is SGHTA and CDR2 FQGTGA. The CDR3 extends over 14 amino acids. The CDR3 nucleotides read TGTGCCAGCAGCGCAACCGGGGGCCAAGAGACCCAGTACTTC. This translates into CASSATGGQETQYF.

The chain is built from TRBV7-3 and TRBJ2-1; 7 nucleotides align to TRBD2. V trimming: 5 bases; J trimming: 10 bases; junction bases outside the gene matches: 20. Per germline, CDR1 SGHTA and CDR2 FQGTGA. The CDR3 extends over 17 amino acids. CDR3 bases: TGTGCCAGCAGCCCCGGGGGAGCGGGATCTTTATCGACGGAGCAGTTCTTC. It yields the protein CASSPGGAGSLSTEQFF.

The V gene is TRBV30, the J gene TRBJ2-7; D might be TRBD2 (6 bases). The length of the CDR3 is 14 residues. V was trimmed by 2 bases and J by 7 bases, leaving 18 bases between them. Germline CDR1 GTSNPN, CDR2 SVGIG (reference sequence). CDR3 sequence (DNA): TGTGCCTGGAGTCCCCTAGCGTACTTCGGGGAGCAGTACTTC. Its translation: CAWSPLAYFGEQYF.

J is TRBJ2-5 and V is TRBV11-3; TRBD2 aligns across 10 bases. Unmatched junction bases numbered 5, after V lost 5 bases and J lost 2 bases. This CDR3 comprises 15 residues. From germline, CDR1 is SGHNT and CDR2 YENEEA. This chain's CDR3 is CASSPGLAAQETQYF. CDR3 sequence (DNA): TGTGCCAGCAGCCCAGGACTAGCGGCTCAAGAGACCCAGTACTTC.

This chain connects TRBV6-6 to TRBJ2-5; perhaps D is TRBD1 or TRBD2 (5 bases each). CDR3 length: 15 residues. V was cut by 5 bases and J by 9 bases, with 22 bases left in between. CDR1 MNHNY and CDR2 SVGAGI come from the germline V gene (reference sequence). CDR3 coding DNA: TGTGCCAGCAGTCAAGGCAGGGCCCCCGAGGGACCCCAGTACTTC. Residues: CASSQGRAPEGPQYF.

As DNA, the CDR3 is TGTGCCAGCAGTGAGGAACAGTCGACGAATTCACCCCTCCACTTT. Encoded protein: CASSEEQSTNSPLHF. The chain has TRBV25-1 and TRBJ1-6; no reliable D call. The CDR3 totals 15 residues. V dropped 3 bases and J dropped 7 bases, with 13 bases sitting between them. Germline V gives CDR1 MGHDK, CDR2 SYGVNS.

This clonotype was seen once. The J gene is TRBJ2-2, the V gene TRBV12-3 or TRBV12-4; no definite D call. Trimming removed 2 bases from V and 9 bases from J, with 7 bases in between. The CDR3 consists of 12 residues. The CDR3 region has the DNA TGTGCCAGCAGTTTAACAGAGTGGGAGCTGTTTTTT. This codes for CASSLTEWELFF.

The chain is built from TRBV18 and TRBJ1-1; D might be TRBD1 (5 bases). V gave up 0 bases and J gave up 4 bases, with 15 bases separating them. Germline values: CDR1 KGHSH, CDR2 LQKENI. The CDR3 totals 16 residues. The CDR3 here is CASSPPGTLRGTEAFF. The CDR3 nucleotides read TGTGCCAGCTCACCACCCGGCACCCTTAGGGGCACTGAAGCTTTCTTT.

The rearrangement joins TRBV12-3 or TRBV12-4 to TRBJ2-1, with D possibly being TRBD1 or TRBD2 (5 bases each). This CDR3 spans 16 amino acids. Between the trimmed V and J ends, which lost 6 bases and 12 bases, there was a span of 27 bases. CDR3 protein: CASRGSGTLDSFRQFF. As DNA, the CDR3 is TGTGCCAGCAGGGGCTCCGGGACCCTAGACTCTTTTCGGCAGTTCTTC.

The chain uses TRBV25-1 and TRBJ2-2; TRBD2 matches at 14 bases. This CDR3 has 18 residues. Germline V gives CDR1 MGHDK, CDR2 SYGVNS. Unmatched junction bases numbered 6, after V lost 1 base and J lost 5 bases. CDR3 DNA: TGTGCCAGCAGTGAATTCGGGACTAGCGGGGGTGAAACCGGGGAGCTGTTTTTT. Its translation is CASSEFGTSGGETGELFF.

The genes are TRBV5-1 and TRBJ2-4, with D possibly TRBD2 on 5 matching bases. This CDR3 region has 15 residues. The germline gives CDR1 SGHRS, CDR2 YFSETQ. The ends were cut back, 1 base at V and 1 base at J, with 9 bases in the middle. The CDR3 reads CASSLSGGAKNIQYF. CDR3 nucleotide sequence: TGCGCCAGCAGCTTGTCCGGCGGGGCCAAAAACATTCAGTACTTC. Supplemented by reference TRBV5-1 and TRBJ2-4, the full variable domain reads KAGVTQTPRYLIKTRGQQVTLSCSPISGHRSVSWYQQTPGQGLQFLFEYFSETQRNKGNFPGRFSGRQFSNSRSEMNVSTLELGDSALYLCASSLSGGAKNIQYFGAGTRLSVL.

The V call is TRBV3-1, the J call TRBJ1-1; TRBD1 aligns across 7 bases. This CDR3 is built from 14 residues. The J segment lost 7 bases and the V segment lost 3 bases, leaving 8 bases of the junction unmatched. Germline V lookup: CDR1 LGHDT, CDR2 YNNKEL (reference sequence). The CDR3 DNA reads TGTGCCAGCAGCCAGAGAGGGGGCTATGGTGAAGCTTTCTTT. This codes for CASSQRGGYGEAFF.

The chain joins TRBV18 to TRBJ2-1; D perhaps matches TRBD2 (6 bases). V was clipped by 0 bases and J by 10 bases, with 13 bases between them. Germline V CDR1 and CDR2: KGHSH, LQKENI. The CDR3 length is 14 residues. CDR3 bases: TGTGCCAGCTCACCACCCGGCGGGGCGCGGGAGCAGTTCTTC. This encodes CASSPPGGAREQFF.

This chain connects TRBV29-1 to TRBJ1-1; TRBD1 agrees at 7 bases. V trimming: 5 bases; J trimming: 0 bases; junction bases outside the gene matches: 6. The CDR3 sequence is 14 residues long. Germline CDR1 reads SQVTM; CDR2 reads ANQGSEA. This CDR3 reads CSVTGAALNTEAFF. As DNA, the CDR3 is TGCAGCGTTACAGGGGCGGCCCTGAACACTGAAGCTTTCTTT.

The chain combines TRBV18 with TRBJ1-5, with D maybe TRBD1 (6 bases). V lost 1 base to trimming and J lost 3 bases, with 10 bases between them. This CDR3 spans 15 amino acids. Per the germline V gene, CDR1 is KGHSH and CDR2 is LQKENI. The CDR3 region is CASSPQQGTNQPQHF. In nucleotides, the CDR3 is TGTGCCAGCTCACCACAACAGGGTACCAATCAGCCCCAGCATTTT.

The gene calls are TRBV9 and TRBJ1-6; D is ambiguous. The V end was cut by 0 bases, the J end by 2 bases, with 0 bases between. The CDR3 covers 13 residues. Germline V gives CDR1 SGDLS, CDR2 YYNGEE. The chain's CDR3 is CASSVAYNSPLHF. The CDR3 DNA reads as TGTGCCAGCAGCGTAGCCTATAATTCACCCCTCCACTTT.

The rearrangement joins TRBV30 to TRBJ1-2; D not resolved. The CDR3 spans 12 residues. The V and J ends lost 3 bases and 4 bases respectively, with 9 bases between them. In germline, CDR1 is GTSNPN, CDR2 SVGIG (reference sequence). The CDR3 loop is CAWSSPGYGYTF. CDR3 nucleotide sequence: TGTGCCTGGAGCTCTCCGGGCTATGGCTACACCTTC.

The chain links TRBV5-4 to TRBJ2-1; D ambiguous. The CDR3 totals 14 residues. Trimming shortened V by 4 bases and J by 8 bases, and 16 bases separated the two germline ends. Germline loops: CDR1 SGHNT, CDR2 YYREEE (reference sequence). The CDR3 spells CASSVKKDLHEQFF. CDR3 sequence (DNA): TGTGCCAGCAGCGTGAAAAAAGACTTGCATGAGCAGTTCTTC.

The chain couples TRBV20-1 to TRBJ1-2, with TRBD1 matching 9 bases. There are 14 residues in the CDR3. The ends lost 1 base at V and 6 bases at J; junction bases unmatched: 6. Germline loops: CDR1 DFQATT, CDR2 SNEGSKA (reference sequence). DNA for the CDR3: TGCAGTGCTAGAGGCCCTTGGACAGGGGATGGCTACACCTTC. It yields the protein CSARGPWTGDGYTF.

CDR3 in DNA: TGTGCCTGGAAACAACTTGGTGTGACCCAGTACTTC. This gives the protein CAWKQLGVTQYF. This chain links TRBV30 with TRBJ2-5; D uncertain. The CDR3 consists of 12 residues. Per germline, CDR1 GTSNPN and CDR2 SVGIG (reference sequence). Trimming left V 4 bases short and J 7 bases short, with 13 bases between.

This chain joins TRBV6-5 and TRBJ1-4; 10 bases map to TRBD1. V shed 2 bases and J 8 bases; nucleotides not matched to a gene: 2. This CDR3 contains 14 residues. Per germline, CDR1 MNHEY and CDR2 SVGAGI. CDR3 in amino acids: CASSYRDRGEKLFF. Here the CDR3 DNA reads TGTGCCAGCAGTTACCGGGACAGGGGCGAAAAACTGTTTTTT.